This TCR beta chain appears in the sequencing data of a study of blood T cell repertoires in COVID-19 (TCRdb year 2020). With regard to the full study: The collaborator samples originated in the United States, Italy and Spain and spanned the acute and convalescent phases of COVID-19. The material from the prospective study consisted of cDNA or gDNA derived from T cells, B-cell-depleted T cells, or PBMCs. Subjects who had been exposed to COVID-19, were actively infected with it, or had recovered from it provided the deeply sampled blood TCRbeta repertoires that made up the dataset. A freely available public database, intended as a resource for researchers studying the immune response to SARS-CoV-2, is where the repertoires were released. The samples were drawn from the first 160 participants of the ongoing ImmuneRACE study and from 1,254 subjects provided by 6 global collaborators. The sample metadata nearly always contained a de-identified subject ID, COVID-19 status, age in years and sex. Where HLA class I and class II types were available, the types were taken from metadata supplied by the sample provider, not from assay-based typing.

This clone was recorded a few times. Its antigen is not yet known. No base qualities exist here, and no much larger clone lies one base off it. The immunoSEQ Assay, a bias-controlled multiplex PCR, was used to amplify TCRbeta CDR3 regions from genomic DNA. On the authors' methods: Within the assay, amplification of reference gene primers was used to estimate how many nucleated cells each sample contained. Sequence reads were collapsed and filtered to measure the absolute abundance of every unique TCRbeta CDR3 rearrangement. For each sample, productive Simpson clonality was calculated by taking the square root of Simpson's diversity index across productive rearrangements. TCRdb took this table from immuneACCESS and kept in-frame rearrangements with V and J called. Such tables lack part of the clones; where checked against another copy, unresolved V genes explain under half of the gap, and the rest is unexplained. The D gene and trimming were derived from the DNA, and the V and J assignments and clone size from that table. Counted in this sample were approximately 230,000 clones; about 90% of them appeared once. The top ten clonotypes cover 1.3% to 1.5% of the sample.

Including cysteine and phenylalanine, the CDR3 has 14 amino acids. Only CDR3 DNA remains: 42 bases, in frame from the first base. V ends up 4 bases short and J 3 bases short, with an unmatched junction base count of 4. CDR1 and CDR2, looked up from the germline V gene (reference sequence), are SGHNT and YYREEE. What the research found in general, with its limitations: Clinical and demographic metadata were provided uncurated, with the amount varying by source and participant.

The collaborating institutions used their own protocols to collect whole blood in K2EDTA tubes. Collaborator samples were shipped for TCRbeta analysis as frozen whole blood, isolated PBMCs, or DNA extracted from either sample type. The TCR sequence derives from a man aged 80 or over with acute or convalescent COVID-19. Here the chain combines TRBV5-4 and TRBJ2-7, with 10 junctional bases fitting TRBD2. Sequencing was carried out using peripheral blood. The nucleotide sequence reads as follows: TGTGCCAGCAGCCCGGGACTAGCGAGCTACGAGCAGTACTTC. Its coded protein is CASSPGLASYEQYF.